These 3 T cell receptor beta chains were sequenced from one sample in a study of Ad26.COV2.S vaccination and SARS-CoV-2 variants. Treatment noted: roughly 20 received Ad26.COV2.S at low or high dose, single or two shots; about five received placebo; per-sample allocation not given. Sampling was performed 63 days after the first vaccine or placebo injection. Profiled with immunoSEQ multiplex PCR; TCRdb holds only in-frame clones, not every one. The sample carries about 390,000 clones, 88% recorded once. The source material was peripheral blood, sampled in a trial of Ad26.COV2.S vaccine versus placebo. These receptors came from a person aged 18-65 years who received the Ad26.COV2.S COVID-19 vaccine or a placebo.

The genes are TRBV11-2 and TRBJ1-1, with a possible D match to TRBD1 (5 bases). The CDR3 covers 14 residues. Trimming removed 7 bases from V and 4 bases from J, with 16 bases in between. Germline V lookup: CDR1 SGHAT, CDR2 FQNNGV. The CDR3 loop reads CASTLTDTGTEAFF. CDR3 DNA sequence: TGTGCCAGCACCTTGACAGATACGGGCACTGAAGCTTTCTTT.

This clone is a singleton in its sample. The genes are TRBV7-9 and TRBJ1-1; D is uncertain. V lost 6 bases and J lost 1, with 12 bases in between. The CDR3 contains 14 residues. Looked up from germline, CDR1 is SEHNR and CDR2 is FQNEAQ (reference sequence). CDR3 amino acids: CASRDLDPNTEAFF. In nucleotides, the CDR3 is TGTGCCAGCAGAGACCTGGACCCGAACACTGAAGCTTTCTTT.

V usage is TRBV28 and J usage is TRBJ1-2; 7 bases fit TRBD1. Germline V gene lookup returns CDR1 MDHEN and CDR2 SYDVKM. This CDR3 is built from 14 residues. The V and J ends lost 4 bases and 2 bases, in that order; junction bases with no gene match: 4. The CDR3 reads CASSSPTGNYGYTF. The DNA of the CDR3 is TGTGCCAGCAGTTCCCCGACAGGGAACTATGGCTACACCTTC.